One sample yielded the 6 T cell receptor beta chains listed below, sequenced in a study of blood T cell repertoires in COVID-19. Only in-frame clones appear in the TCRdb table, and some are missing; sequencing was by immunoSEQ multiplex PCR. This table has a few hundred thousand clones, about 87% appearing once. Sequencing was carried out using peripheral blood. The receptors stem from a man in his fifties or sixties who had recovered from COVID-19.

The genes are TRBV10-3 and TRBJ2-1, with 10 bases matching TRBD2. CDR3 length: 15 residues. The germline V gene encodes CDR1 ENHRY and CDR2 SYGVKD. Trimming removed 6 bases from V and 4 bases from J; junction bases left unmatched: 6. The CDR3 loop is CAIRTGLAEYNEQFF. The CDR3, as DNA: TGTGCCATCAGGACCGGACTAGCGGAGTACAATGAGCAGTTCTTC.

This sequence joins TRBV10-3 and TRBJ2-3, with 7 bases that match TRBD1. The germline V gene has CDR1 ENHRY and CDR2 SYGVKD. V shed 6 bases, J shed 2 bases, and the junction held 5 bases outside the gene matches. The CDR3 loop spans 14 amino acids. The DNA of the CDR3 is TGTGCCATCAGCCCGGGACAGCCCACAGATACGCAGTATTTT. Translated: CAISPGQPTDTQYF.

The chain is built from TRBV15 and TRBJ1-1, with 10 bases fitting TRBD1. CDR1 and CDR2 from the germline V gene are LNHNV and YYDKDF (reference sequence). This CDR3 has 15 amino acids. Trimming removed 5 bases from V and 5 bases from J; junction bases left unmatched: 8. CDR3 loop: CATSGRQGALTEAFF. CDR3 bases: TGTGCCACCAGCGGCCGACAGGGGGCTTTAACTGAAGCTTTCTTT.

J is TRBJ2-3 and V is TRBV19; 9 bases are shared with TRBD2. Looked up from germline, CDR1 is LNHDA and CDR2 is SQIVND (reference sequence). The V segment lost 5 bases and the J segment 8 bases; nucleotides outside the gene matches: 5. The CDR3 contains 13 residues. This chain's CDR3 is CASSGPGLATQYF. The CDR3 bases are TGTGCCAGTAGTGGGCCGGGACTAGCTACGCAGTATTTT.

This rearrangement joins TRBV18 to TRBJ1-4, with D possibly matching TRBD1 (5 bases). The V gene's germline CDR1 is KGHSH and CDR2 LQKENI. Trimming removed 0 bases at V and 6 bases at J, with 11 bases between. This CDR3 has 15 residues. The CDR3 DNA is TGTGCCAGCTCACCACCGGGAGGGGTGGATGAAAAACTGTTTTTT. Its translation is CASSPPGGVDEKLFF.

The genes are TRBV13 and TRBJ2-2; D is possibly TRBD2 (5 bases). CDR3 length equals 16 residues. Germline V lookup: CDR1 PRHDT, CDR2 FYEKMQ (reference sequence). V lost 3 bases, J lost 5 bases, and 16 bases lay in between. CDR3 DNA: TGTGCCAGCAGCTTCGGACTCTCACGGAATACCGGGGAGCTGTTTTTT. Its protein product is CASSFGLSRNTGELFF. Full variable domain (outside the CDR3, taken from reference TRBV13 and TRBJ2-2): AAGVIQSPRHLIKEKRETATLKCYPIPRHDTVYWYQQGPGQDPQFLISFYEKMQSDKGSIPDRFSAQQFSDYHSELNMSSLELGDSALYFCASSFGLSRNTGELFFGEGSRLTVL.